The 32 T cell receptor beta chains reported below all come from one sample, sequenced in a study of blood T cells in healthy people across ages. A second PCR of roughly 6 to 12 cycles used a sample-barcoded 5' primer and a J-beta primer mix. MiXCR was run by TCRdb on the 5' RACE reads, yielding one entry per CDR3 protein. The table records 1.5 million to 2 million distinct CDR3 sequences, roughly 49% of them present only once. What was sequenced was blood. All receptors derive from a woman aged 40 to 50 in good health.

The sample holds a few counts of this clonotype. The CDR3 sequence: CASSVASVAETQYF. The CDR3 DNA sequence: TGTGCCAGCAGCGTCGCCTCGGTTGCAGAGACCCAGTACTTC. The chain couples TRBV7-6 to TRBJ2-5; no clear D gene. V lost 5 bases and J 4 bases, leaving 14 bases between the germline ends. Germline V gene sequence: CDR1 SGHVS, CDR2 FNYEAQ. The CDR3 consists of 14 residues.

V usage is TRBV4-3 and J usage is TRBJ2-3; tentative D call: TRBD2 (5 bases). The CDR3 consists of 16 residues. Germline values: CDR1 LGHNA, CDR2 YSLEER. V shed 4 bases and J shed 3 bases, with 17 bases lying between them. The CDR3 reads CASSLSDEGWTDTQYF. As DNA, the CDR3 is TGCGCCAGCAGCCTAAGCGACGAGGGTTGGACAGATACGCAGTATTTT.

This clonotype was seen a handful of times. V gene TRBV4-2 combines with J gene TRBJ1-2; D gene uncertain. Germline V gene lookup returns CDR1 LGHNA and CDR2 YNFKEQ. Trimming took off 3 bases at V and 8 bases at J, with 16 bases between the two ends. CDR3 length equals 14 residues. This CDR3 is CASSQPQREEGYTF. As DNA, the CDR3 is TGTGCCAGCAGCCAGCCACAGAGGGAGGAAGGCTACACCTTC.

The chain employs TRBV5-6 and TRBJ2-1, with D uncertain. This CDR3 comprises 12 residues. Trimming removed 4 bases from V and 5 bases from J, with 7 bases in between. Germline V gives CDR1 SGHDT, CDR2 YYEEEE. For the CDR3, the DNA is TGTGCCAGCAGCAAAGTCCACAATGAGCAGTTCTTC. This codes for CASSKVHNEQFF.

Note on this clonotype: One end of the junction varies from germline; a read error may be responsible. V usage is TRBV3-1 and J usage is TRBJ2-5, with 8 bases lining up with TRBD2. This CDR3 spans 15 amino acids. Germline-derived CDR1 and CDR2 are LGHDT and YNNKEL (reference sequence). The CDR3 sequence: CASSQLAGPQGTQYF. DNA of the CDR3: TGTGCCAGCAGCCAACTAGCGGGCCCTCAAGGGACCCAGTACTTC.

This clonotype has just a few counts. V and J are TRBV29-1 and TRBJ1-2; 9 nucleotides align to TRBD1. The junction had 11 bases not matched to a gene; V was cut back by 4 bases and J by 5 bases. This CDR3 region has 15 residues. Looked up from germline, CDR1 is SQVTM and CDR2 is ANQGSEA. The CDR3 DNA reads TGCAGCGTTGGAGGGACAGGGTTTTTTTCTTATGGCTACACCTTC. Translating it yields CSVGGTGFFSYGYTF.

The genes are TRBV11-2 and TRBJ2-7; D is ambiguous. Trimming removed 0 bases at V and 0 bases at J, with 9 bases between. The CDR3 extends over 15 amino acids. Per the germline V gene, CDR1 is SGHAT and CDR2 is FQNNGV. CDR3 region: CASSLDIPSSYEQYF. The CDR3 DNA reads TGTGCCAGCAGCTTAGATATTCCTAGCTCCTACGAGCAGTACTTC.

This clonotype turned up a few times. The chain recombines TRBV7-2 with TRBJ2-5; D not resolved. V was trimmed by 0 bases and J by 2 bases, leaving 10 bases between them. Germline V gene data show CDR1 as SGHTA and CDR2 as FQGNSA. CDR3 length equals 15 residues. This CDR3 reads CASSLARTNQETQYF. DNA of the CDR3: TGTGCCAGCAGCTTAGCCCGGACCAATCAAGAGACCCAGTACTTC.

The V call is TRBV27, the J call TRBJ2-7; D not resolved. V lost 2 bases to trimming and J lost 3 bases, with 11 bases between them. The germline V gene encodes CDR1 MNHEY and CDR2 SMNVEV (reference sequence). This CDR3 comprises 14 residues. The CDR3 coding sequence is TGTGCCAGCAGTTTAGGTACTCAGAACTACGAGCAGTACTTC. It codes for CASSLGTQNYEQYF.

The CDR3 DNA sequence: TGTGCCAGCAGCTACCTTAGCGGGACGAAAGAGACCCAGTACTTC. Translated, it gives CASSYLSGTKETQYF. The chain is built from TRBV6-5 and TRBJ2-5; 8 bases align to TRBD2. In germline, CDR1 is MNHEY, CDR2 SVGAGI. CDR3 size: 15 residues. V lost 6 bases to trimming and J lost 3 bases; unmatched junction nucleotides: 9.

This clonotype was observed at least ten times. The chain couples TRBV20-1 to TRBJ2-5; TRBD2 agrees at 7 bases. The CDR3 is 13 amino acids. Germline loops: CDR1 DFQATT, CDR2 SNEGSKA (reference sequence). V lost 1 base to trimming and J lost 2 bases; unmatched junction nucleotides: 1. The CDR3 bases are TGCAGTGCTAGAGGGACTAGACAAGAGACCCAGTACTTC. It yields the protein CSARGTRQETQYF.

CDR3: CASSYSRAGGLTDTQYF. DNA of the CDR3: TGTGCCAGCAGTTACTCTAGAGCGGGGGGGCTAACAGATACGCAGTATTTT. The chain combines TRBV6-5 with TRBJ2-3; the match to TRBD2 covers 10 bases. Per germline, CDR1 MNHEY and CDR2 SVGAGI. V was pared by 0 bases and J by 3 bases, with 6 bases of the junction left unmatched. The length of the CDR3 is 17 residues.

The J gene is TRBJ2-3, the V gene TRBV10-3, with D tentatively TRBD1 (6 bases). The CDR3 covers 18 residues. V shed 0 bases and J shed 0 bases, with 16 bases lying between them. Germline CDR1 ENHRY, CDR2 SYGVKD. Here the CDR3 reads CAISESTAAGDSTDTQYF. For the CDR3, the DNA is TGTGCCATCAGTGAGTCGACCGCGGCAGGGGACAGCACAGATACGCAGTATTTT.

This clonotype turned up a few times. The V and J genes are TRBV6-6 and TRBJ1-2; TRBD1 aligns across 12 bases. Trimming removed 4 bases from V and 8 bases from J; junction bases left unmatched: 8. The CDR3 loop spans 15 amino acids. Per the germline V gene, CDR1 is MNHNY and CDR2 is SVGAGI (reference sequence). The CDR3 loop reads CASSSLGTGGNGYTF. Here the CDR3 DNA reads TGTGCCAGCAGTTCCCTCGGGACAGGGGGCAACGGCTACACCTTC.

The CDR3 coding sequence is TGCAGTGCCCCCTCGACAGGGACGAACCAAGAGACCCAGTACTTC. It is translated as CSAPSTGTNQETQYF. This chain joins TRBV20-1 and TRBJ2-5; 7 nucleotides line up with TRBD1. Germline assignment: CDR1 DFQATT and CDR2 SNEGSKA (reference sequence). The CDR3 has 15 residues. Trimming cost V 6 bases and J 0 bases; bases outside gene matches: 10.

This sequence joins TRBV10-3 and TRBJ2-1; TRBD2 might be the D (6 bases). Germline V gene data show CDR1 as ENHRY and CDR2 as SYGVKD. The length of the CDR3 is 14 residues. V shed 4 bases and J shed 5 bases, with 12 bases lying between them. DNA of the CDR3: TGTGCCATCAGTGTCGCGGGACTGGACAATGAGCAGTTCTTC. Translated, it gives CAISVAGLDNEQFF.

The CDR3 sequence is CSASLAGSAQYF. CDR3 in DNA: TGCAGTGCTAGCCTCGCCGGGTCGGCCCAGTACTTC. V gene TRBV20-1 combines with J gene TRBJ2-5; D gene ambiguous. V was pared by 3 bases and J by 9 bases, with 14 bases between. Germline V gene sequence: CDR1 DFQATT, CDR2 SNEGSKA (reference sequence). The CDR3 has 12 residues.

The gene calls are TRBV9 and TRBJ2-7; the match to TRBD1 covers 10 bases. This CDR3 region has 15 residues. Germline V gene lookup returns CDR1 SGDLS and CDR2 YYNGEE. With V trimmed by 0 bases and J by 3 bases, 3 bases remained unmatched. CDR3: CASSVGGTGDYEQYF. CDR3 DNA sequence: TGTGCCAGCAGCGTAGGGGGGACAGGGGACTACGAGCAGTACTTC.

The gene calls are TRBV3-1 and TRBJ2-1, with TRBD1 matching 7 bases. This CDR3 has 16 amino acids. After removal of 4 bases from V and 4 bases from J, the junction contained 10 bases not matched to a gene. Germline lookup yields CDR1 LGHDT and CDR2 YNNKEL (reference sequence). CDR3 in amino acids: CASSRYQGVLYNEQFF. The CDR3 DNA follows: TGTGCCAGCAGCCGGTACCAGGGGGTACTTTACAATGAGCAGTTCTTC.

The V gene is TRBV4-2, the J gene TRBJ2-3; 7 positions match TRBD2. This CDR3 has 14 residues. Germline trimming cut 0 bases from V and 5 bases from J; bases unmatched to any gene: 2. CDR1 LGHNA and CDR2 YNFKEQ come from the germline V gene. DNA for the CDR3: TGTGCCAGCAGCCAAGACCTAGCGGTAGATACGCAGTATTTT. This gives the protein CASSQDLAVDTQYF.

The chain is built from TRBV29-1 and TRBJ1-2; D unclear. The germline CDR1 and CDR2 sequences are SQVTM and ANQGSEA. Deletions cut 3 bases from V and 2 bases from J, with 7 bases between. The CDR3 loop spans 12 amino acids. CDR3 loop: CSVDPSNYGYTF. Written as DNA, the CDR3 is TGCAGCGTTGACCCTTCCAACTATGGCTACACCTTC.

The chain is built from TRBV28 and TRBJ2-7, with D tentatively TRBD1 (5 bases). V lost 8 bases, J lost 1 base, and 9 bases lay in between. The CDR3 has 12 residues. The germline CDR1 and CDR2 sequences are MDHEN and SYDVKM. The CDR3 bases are TGTGCCAGCGCGACAGATTCCTACGAGCAGTACTTC. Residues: CASATDSYEQYF.

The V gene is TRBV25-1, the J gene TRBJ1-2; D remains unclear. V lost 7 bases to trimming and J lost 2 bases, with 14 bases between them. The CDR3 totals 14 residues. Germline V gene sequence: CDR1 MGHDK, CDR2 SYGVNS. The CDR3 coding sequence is TGTGCCAGCAACCCCGGGCGGGAGAACTATGGCTACACCTTC. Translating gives CASNPGRENYGYTF.

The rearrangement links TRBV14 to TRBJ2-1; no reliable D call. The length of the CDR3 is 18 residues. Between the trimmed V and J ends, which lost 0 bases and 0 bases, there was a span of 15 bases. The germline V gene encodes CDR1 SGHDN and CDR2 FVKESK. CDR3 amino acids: CASSQDQVALSSYNEQFF. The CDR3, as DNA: TGTGCCAGCAGCCAAGATCAAGTGGCCCTAAGCTCCTACAATGAGCAGTTCTTC.

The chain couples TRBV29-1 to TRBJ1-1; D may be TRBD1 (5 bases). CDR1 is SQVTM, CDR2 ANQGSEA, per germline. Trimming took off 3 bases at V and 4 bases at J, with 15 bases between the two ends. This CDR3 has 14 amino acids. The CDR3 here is CSVDWGVTITEAFF. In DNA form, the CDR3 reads TGCAGCGTTGATTGGGGGGTCACGATCACTGAAGCTTTCTTT.

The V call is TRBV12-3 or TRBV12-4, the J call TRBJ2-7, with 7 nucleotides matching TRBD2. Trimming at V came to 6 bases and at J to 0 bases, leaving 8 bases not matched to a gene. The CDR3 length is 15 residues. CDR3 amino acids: CASSFGLEDSYEQYF. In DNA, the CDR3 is TGTGCCAGCAGCTTTGGACTAGAAGACTCCTACGAGCAGTACTTC.

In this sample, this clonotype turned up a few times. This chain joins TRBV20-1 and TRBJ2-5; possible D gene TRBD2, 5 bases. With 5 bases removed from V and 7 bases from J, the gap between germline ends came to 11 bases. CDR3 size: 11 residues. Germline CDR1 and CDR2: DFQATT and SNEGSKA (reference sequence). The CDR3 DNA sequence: TGCAGTGCTCATACCGGAGGGACCCAGTACTTC. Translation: CSAHTGGTQYF.

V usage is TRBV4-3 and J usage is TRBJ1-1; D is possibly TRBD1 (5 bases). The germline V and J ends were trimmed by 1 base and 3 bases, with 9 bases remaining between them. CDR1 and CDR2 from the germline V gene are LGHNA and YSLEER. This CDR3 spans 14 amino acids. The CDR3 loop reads CASSQGGRDTEAFF. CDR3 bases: TGCGCCAGCAGCCAAGGGGGCAGGGACACTGAAGCTTTCTTT.

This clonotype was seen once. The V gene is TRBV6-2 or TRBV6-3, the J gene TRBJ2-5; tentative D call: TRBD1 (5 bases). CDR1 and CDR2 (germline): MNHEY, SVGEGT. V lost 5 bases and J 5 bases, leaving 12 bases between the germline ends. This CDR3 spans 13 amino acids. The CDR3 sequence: CASSHARVETQYF. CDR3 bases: TGTGCCAGCAGTCACGCCAGGGTCGAGACCCAGTACTTC.

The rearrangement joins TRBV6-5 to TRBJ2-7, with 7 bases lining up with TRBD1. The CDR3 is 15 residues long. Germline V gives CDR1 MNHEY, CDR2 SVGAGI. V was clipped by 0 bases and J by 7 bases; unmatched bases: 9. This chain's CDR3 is CASSYSHRGGREQYF. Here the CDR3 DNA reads TGTGCCAGCAGTTACTCGCACAGGGGCGGCCGTGAGCAGTACTTC.

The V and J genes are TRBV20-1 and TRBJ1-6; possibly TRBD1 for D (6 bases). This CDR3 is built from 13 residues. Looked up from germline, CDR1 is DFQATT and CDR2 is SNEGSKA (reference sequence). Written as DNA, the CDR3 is TGCGGTGTTACAGGGAGTGTAAGTTCACCCCTCCACTTT. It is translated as CGVTGSVSSPLHF.

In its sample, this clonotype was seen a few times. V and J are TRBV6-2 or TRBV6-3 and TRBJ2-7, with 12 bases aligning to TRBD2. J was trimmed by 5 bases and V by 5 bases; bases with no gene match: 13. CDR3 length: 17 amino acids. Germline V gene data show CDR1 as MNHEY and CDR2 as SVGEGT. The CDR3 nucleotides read TGTGCCAGCAGTCCTGGGACTAGCGGGCCCGTTTTGAACGAGCAGTACTTC. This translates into CASSPGTSGPVLNEQYF.